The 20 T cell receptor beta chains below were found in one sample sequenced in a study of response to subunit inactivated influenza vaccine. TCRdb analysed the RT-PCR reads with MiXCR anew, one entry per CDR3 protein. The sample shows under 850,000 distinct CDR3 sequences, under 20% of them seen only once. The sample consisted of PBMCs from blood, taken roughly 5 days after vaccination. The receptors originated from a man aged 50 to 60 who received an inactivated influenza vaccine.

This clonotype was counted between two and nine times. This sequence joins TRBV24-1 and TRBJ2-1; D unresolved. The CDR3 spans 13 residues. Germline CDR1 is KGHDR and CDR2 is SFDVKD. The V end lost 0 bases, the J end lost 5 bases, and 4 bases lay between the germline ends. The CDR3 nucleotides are TGTGCCACCAGTGATTTGTTCCACAATGAGCAGTTCTTC. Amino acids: CATSDLFHNEQFF.

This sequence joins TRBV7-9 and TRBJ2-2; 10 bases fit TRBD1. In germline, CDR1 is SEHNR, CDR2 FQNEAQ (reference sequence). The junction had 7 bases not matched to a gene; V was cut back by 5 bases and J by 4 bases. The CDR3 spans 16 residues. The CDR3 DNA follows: TGTGCCAGCAGCCCACGACAGGGGGCGGGCACCGGGGAGCTGTTTTTT. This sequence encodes CASSPRQGAGTGELFF.

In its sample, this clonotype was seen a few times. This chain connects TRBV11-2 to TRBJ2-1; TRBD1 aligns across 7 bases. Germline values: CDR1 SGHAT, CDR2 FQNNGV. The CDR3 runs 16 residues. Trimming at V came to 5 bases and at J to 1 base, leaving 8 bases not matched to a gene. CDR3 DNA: TGTGCCAGCAGCGCTCCGACAGGGCCTTCCTACAATGAGCAGTTCTTC. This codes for CASSAPTGPSYNEQFF.

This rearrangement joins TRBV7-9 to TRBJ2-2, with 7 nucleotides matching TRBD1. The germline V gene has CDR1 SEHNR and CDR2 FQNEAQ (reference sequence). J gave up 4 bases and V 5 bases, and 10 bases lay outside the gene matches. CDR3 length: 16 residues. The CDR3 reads CASSPPWAGGTGELFF. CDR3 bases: TGTGCCAGCAGCCCACCGTGGGCAGGGGGCACCGGGGAGCTGTTTTTT. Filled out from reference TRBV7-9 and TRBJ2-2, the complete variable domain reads DTGVSQNPRHKITKRGQNVTFRCDPISEHNRLYWYRQTLGQGPEFLTYFQNEAQLEKSRLLSDRFSAERPKGSFSTLEIQRTEQGDSAMYLCASSPPWAGGTGELFFGEGSRLTVL.

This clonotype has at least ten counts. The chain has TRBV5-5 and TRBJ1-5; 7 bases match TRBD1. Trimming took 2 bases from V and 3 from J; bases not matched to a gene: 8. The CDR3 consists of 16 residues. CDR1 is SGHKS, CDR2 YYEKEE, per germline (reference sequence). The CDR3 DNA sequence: TGTGCCAGCAGCTTCACGACAGGGCAAAACAATCAGCCCCAGCATTTT. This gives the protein CASSFTTGQNNQPQHF.

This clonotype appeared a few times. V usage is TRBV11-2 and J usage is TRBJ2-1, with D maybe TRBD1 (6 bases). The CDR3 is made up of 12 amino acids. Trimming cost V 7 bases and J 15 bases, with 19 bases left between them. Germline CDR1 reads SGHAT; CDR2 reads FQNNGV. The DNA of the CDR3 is TGTGCCAGCACCTCCAACAGGGAGTTTAGGTTCTTC. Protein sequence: CASTSNREFRFF.

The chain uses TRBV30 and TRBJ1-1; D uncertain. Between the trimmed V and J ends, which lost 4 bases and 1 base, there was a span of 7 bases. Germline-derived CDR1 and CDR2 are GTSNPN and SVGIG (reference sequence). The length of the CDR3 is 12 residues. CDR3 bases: TGTGCCTGGACGCCCGGGAACACTGAAGCTTTCTTT. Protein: CAWTPGNTEAFF.

CDR3 sequence: CSARDPKRTGGNYNEQFF. The CDR3 DNA reads TGCAGTGCTAGAGATCCCAAGAGGACAGGGGGCAACTACAATGAGCAGTTCTTC. This chain connects TRBV20-1 to TRBJ2-1; TRBD1 matches 11 bases. CDR3 length equals 18 residues. V lost 0 bases and J lost 3; bases outside the gene matches: 10. CDR1 is DFQATT and CDR2 is SNEGSKA in the germline V gene (reference sequence).

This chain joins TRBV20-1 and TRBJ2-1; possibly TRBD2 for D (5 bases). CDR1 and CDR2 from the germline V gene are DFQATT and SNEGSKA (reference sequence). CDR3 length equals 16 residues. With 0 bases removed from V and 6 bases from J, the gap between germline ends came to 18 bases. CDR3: CSARDFKEGRSNEQFF. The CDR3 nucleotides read TGCAGTGCTAGAGATTTCAAAGAGGGTAGGTCCAATGAGCAGTTCTTC.

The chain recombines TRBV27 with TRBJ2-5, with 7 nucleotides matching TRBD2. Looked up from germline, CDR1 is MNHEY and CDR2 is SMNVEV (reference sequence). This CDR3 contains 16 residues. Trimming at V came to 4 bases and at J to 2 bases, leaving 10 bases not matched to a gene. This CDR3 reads CASSSLWGGGQETQYF. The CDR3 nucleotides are TGTGCCAGCAGTTCCCTTTGGGGCGGGGGACAAGAGACCCAGTACTTC.

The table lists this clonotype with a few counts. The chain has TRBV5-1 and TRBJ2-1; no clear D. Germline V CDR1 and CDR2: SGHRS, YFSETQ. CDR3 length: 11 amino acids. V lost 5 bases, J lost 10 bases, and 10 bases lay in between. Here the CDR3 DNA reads TGCGCCAGCAGGAATCACGGGGAGCAGTTCTTC. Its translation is CASRNHGEQFF.

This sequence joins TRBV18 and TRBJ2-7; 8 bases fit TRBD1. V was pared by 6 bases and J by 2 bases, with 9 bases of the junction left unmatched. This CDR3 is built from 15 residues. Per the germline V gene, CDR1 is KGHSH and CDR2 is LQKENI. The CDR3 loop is CASSQTGAKPYEQYF. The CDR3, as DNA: TGTGCCAGCTCGCAGACAGGGGCTAAACCCTACGAGCAGTACTTC.

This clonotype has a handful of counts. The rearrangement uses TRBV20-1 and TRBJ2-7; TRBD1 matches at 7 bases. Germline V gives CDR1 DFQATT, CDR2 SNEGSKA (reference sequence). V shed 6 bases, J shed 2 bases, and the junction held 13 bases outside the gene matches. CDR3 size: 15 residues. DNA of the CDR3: TGCAGTGCCCAGGCTGGAGGACAGGTAACCTACGAGCAGTACTTC. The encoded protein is CSAQAGGQVTYEQYF.

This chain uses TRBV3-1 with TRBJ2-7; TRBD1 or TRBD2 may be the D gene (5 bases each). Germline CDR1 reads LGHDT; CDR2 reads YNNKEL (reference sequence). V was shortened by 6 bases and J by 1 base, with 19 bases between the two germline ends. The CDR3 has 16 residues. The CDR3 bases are TGTGCCAGCAGGGGACCATCGGTGGGGAAGTCCTACGAGCAGTACTTC. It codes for CASRGPSVGKSYEQYF.

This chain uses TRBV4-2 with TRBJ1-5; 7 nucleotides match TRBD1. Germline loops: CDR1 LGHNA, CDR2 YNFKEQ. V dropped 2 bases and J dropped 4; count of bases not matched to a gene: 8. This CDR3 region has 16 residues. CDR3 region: CASSQRDSPSNQPQHF. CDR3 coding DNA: TGTGCCAGCAGCCAACGGGACAGCCCTTCTAATCAGCCCCAGCATTTT.

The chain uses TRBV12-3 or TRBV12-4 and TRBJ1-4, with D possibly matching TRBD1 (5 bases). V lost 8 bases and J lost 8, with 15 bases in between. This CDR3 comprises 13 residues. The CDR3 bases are TGTGCCAGCTCGAGGAGGCAGGGAGAAAAACTGTTTTTT. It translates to CASSRRQGEKLFF.

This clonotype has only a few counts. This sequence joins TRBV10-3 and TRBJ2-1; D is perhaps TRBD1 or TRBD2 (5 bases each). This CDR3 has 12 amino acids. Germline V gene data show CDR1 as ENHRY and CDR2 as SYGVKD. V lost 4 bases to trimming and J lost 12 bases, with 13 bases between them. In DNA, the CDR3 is TGTGCCATCAGTGCCCGGGACGGCGGGCAGTTCTTC. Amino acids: CAISARDGGQFF.

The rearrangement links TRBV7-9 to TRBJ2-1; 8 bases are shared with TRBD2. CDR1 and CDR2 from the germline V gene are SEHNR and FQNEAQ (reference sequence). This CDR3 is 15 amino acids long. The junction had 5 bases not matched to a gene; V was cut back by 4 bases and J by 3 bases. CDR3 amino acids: CASSSGTRDYNEQFF. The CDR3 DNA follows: TGTGCCAGCAGCTCCGGGACTAGGGACTACAATGAGCAGTTCTTC.

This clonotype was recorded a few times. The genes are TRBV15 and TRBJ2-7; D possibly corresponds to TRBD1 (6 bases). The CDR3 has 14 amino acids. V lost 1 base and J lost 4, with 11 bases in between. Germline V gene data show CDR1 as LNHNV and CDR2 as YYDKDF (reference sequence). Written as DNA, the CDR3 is TGTGCCACCAGCAGAGCAGGGGCCCCGTACGAGCAGTACTTC. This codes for CATSRAGAPYEQYF.

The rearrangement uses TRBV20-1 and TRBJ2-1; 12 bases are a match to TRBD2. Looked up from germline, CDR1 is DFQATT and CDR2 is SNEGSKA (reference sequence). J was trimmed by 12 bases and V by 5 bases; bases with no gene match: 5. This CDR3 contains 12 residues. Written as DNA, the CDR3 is TGCAGTGCTGCGGTACTAGCGGGAGGGCAGTTCTTC. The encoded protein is CSAAVLAGGQFF.